Following are 20 T cell receptor beta chains from one sample sequenced in a study of CD8+ T cells in alopecia areata. Sequencing relied on a cDNA template that was reverse transcribed from extracted RNA. The data were produced by immunoSEQ multiplex PCR, yet TCRdb's version contains in-frame clones alone and is incomplete. Here the sample spans 220,000 or so clones, approximately 61% being singletons. The sample was CD4+ T cells sorted from blood, taken at week 0. Receptors originate from a human donor with alopecia areata.

The chain uses TRBV2 and TRBJ1-4; D might be TRBD1 (6 bases). This CDR3 contains 14 residues. V was shortened by 6 bases and J by 3 bases, with 11 bases between the two germline ends. Germline V gene sequence: CDR1 SNHLY, CDR2 FYNNEI. The CDR3: CASRKDSSNEKLFF. In DNA, the CDR3 is TGTGCCAGCAGGAAGGACAGTTCTAATGAAAAACTGTTTTTT.

The chain has TRBV4-2 and TRBJ1-2, with unresolved D. Per the germline V gene, CDR1 is LGHNA and CDR2 is YNFKEQ. CDR3 length: 15 residues. The V end lost 0 bases, the J end lost 4 bases, and 12 bases lay between the germline ends. The CDR3 spells CASSQDSGTTYGYTF. DNA for the CDR3: TGTGCCAGCAGCCAAGATTCAGGCACCACCTATGGCTACACCTTC.

CDR3 protein: CASSEMGANTGELFF. Written as DNA, the CDR3 is TGTGCCAGCAGTGAGATGGGCGCGAACACCGGGGAGCTGTTTTTT. J is TRBJ2-2 and V is TRBV2; D is unclear. The V gene's germline CDR1 is SNHLY and CDR2 FYNNEI. The CDR3 runs to 15 residues. With 3 bases removed from V and 0 bases from J, the gap between germline ends came to 8 bases.

This clone was seen a few times. The V and J genes are TRBV30 and TRBJ1-2; D is possibly TRBD1 (6 bases). Trimming left V 3 bases short and J 1 base short, with 12 bases between. This CDR3 is built from 14 residues. Germline CDR1 GTSNPN, CDR2 SVGIG (reference sequence). The CDR3 region is CAWSRGLLNYGYTF. CDR3 DNA sequence: TGTGCCTGGAGCAGGGGACTCCTTAACTATGGCTACACCTTC.

The chain joins TRBV5-1 to TRBJ2-6; D not certain. From germline, CDR1 is SGHRS and CDR2 YFSETQ. Deletions cut 5 bases from V and 0 bases from J, with 18 bases between. The CDR3 has 18 amino acids. The CDR3 protein is CASRVKTSPLSGANVLTF. CDR3 DNA: TGCGCCAGCAGGGTGAAGACAAGTCCCCTCTCTGGGGCCAACGTCCTGACTTTC.

In its sample, this clone was seen many times. The gene calls are TRBV4-1 and TRBJ2-7; unclear D gene. This CDR3 comprises 15 residues. Germline V CDR1 and CDR2: MGHRA, YSYEKL. Trimming removed 1 base at V and 1 base at J, with 11 bases between. The CDR3 loop reads CASSQGLVPSYEQYF. In DNA form, the CDR3 reads TGCGCCAGCAGCCAAGGGCTAGTCCCTTCCTACGAGCAGTACTTC.

This chain joins TRBV29-1 and TRBJ2-7; TRBD1 matches at 9 bases. Germline loops: CDR1 SQVTM, CDR2 ANQGSEA. The CDR3 is made up of 14 amino acids. Trimming took 6 bases from V and 3 from J; bases not matched to a gene: 9. DNA of the CDR3: TGCAGCGTAGTAGACGGGACAGGGAACTACGAGCAGTACTTC. Protein sequence: CSVVDGTGNYEQYF.

This clone turned up a few times. The chain is built from TRBV25-1 and TRBJ2-3; D might be TRBD2 (6 bases). Looked up from germline, CDR1 is MGHDK and CDR2 is SYGVNS. CDR3 size: 13 residues. Trimming shortened V by 5 bases and J by 6 bases, and 12 bases separated the two germline ends. The chain's CDR3 is CASSREIRDTQYF. Here the CDR3 DNA reads TGTGCCAGCAGTCGGGAGATACGGGATACGCAGTATTTT. The full variable domain, completed using reference TRBV25-1 and TRBJ2-3, is EADIYQTPRYLVIGTGKKITLECSQTMGHDKMYWYQQDPGMELHLIHYSYGVNSTEKGDLSSESTVSRIRTEHFPLTLESARPSHTSQYLCASSREIRDTQYFGPGTRLTVL.

The count of this clone is one. The genes are TRBV30 and TRBJ2-3, with unresolved D. V lost 7 bases to trimming and J lost 7 bases, with 15 bases between them. Germline CDR1 GTSNPN, CDR2 SVGIG (reference sequence). This CDR3 comprises 12 residues. CDR3 sequence (DNA): TGTGCCTCCTCTCTCGCCCCTAATACGCAGTATTTT. This gives the protein CASSLAPNTQYF.

In its sample, this clone was seen a few times. V is TRBV30 and J is TRBJ2-1; TRBD1 matches at 9 bases. Trimming at V came to 8 bases and at J to 2 bases, leaving 7 bases not matched to a gene. Germline V gene lookup returns CDR1 GTSNPN and CDR2 SVGIG (reference sequence). The CDR3 runs 14 residues. The DNA for the CDR3 is TGTGCCCGAATGAACAGGGGGCCCTACAATGAGCAGTTCTTC. Residues: CARMNRGPYNEQFF.

V usage is TRBV6-1 and J usage is TRBJ1-5, with 7 positions matching TRBD1. This CDR3 contains 16 residues. From germline, CDR1 is MNHNS and CDR2 SASEGT. The trim removed 1 base at V and 2 bases at J, leaving 5 bases unmatched. This CDR3 reads CASSEVGGLGNQPQHF. Here the CDR3 DNA reads TGTGCCAGCAGTGAAGTAGGGGGCCTGGGCAATCAGCCCCAGCATTTT.

This chain connects TRBV25-1 to TRBJ2-4; 8 bases map to TRBD1. This CDR3 contains 15 residues. Germline loops: CDR1 MGHDK, CDR2 SYGVNS. The trim removed 8 bases at V and 7 bases at J, leaving 13 bases unmatched. The CDR3 protein is CASSLSQGAFNIQYF. The DNA for the CDR3 is TGTGCCAGCTCTTTGTCCCAGGGGGCATTCAACATTCAGTACTTC.

In its sample, this clone was seen a few times. In nucleotides, the CDR3 is TGTGCCAGCAGCCCCCGACAGGGTCTGAACTATGGCTACACCTTC. This gives the protein CASSPRQGLNYGYTF. The chain combines TRBV27 with TRBJ1-2; 7 positions match TRBD1. CDR1 is MNHEY and CDR2 is SMNVEV in the germline V gene (reference sequence). J was trimmed by 2 bases and V by 6 bases; bases with no gene match: 9. This CDR3 spans 15 amino acids.

In nucleotides, the CDR3 is TGTGCCAGCAGTTTGGCGGGGCAGCGGGGAACGCAGTATTTT. Protein product: CASSLAGQRGTQYF. The chain combines TRBV27 with TRBJ2-3; 7 positions agree with TRBD2. CDR1 is MNHEY and CDR2 is SMNVEV in the germline V gene (reference sequence). The CDR3 is 14 residues long. Germline trimming cut 3 bases from V and 9 bases from J; bases unmatched to any gene: 9.

V and J are TRBV30 and TRBJ1-4; D perhaps matches TRBD1 (5 bases). Germline lookup yields CDR1 GTSNPN and CDR2 SVGIG (reference sequence). This CDR3 has 14 amino acids. V was shortened by 4 bases and J by 5 bases, with 14 bases between the two germline ends. The CDR3 protein is CAWNTGQWNEKLFF. The CDR3 DNA is TGTGCCTGGAATACGGGGCAATGGAATGAAAAACTGTTTTTT.

This clone was counted ten times or more. The rearrangement joins TRBV19 to TRBJ2-7, with D perhaps matching TRBD1 (6 bases). The germline gives CDR1 LNHDA, CDR2 SQIVND (reference sequence). V lost 5 bases and J lost 3, with 14 bases in between. This CDR3 has 14 residues. The CDR3 protein is CASSAGRGSYEQYF. The CDR3 nucleotides are TGTGCCAGTAGTGCTGGCAGGGGAAGCTACGAGCAGTACTTC.

The chain couples TRBV20-1 to TRBJ1-1, with 7 bases lining up with TRBD1. After removal of 5 bases from V and 7 bases from J, the junction contained 1 base not matched to a gene. This CDR3 spans 10 amino acids. Germline CDR1 is DFQATT and CDR2 is SNEGSKA (reference sequence). CDR3 region: CSAQGVEAFF. The CDR3 DNA reads TGCAGTGCTCAGGGGGTTGAAGCTTTCTTT.

This chain connects TRBV2 to TRBJ1-5; D not resolved. The CDR3 has 16 amino acids. V dropped 1 base and J dropped 0 bases, with 10 bases sitting between them. Germline CDR1 reads SNHLY; CDR2 reads FYNNEI. The CDR3 reads CASSEDSLFSNQPQHF. The CDR3 DNA follows: TGTGCCAGCAGTGAAGACAGCCTATTTAGCAATCAGCCCCAGCATTTT.

V gene TRBV9 combines with J gene TRBJ1-1; D unresolved. Per germline, CDR1 SGDLS and CDR2 YYNGEE. V lost 2 bases to trimming and J lost 4 bases, with 15 bases between them. CDR3 length: 15 amino acids. The chain's CDR3 is CASSVQTGRSTEAFF. In DNA, the CDR3 is TGTGCCAGCAGCGTCCAGACCGGCCGGTCCACTGAAGCTTTCTTT.

This chain connects TRBV4-2 to TRBJ1-2; D call uncertain. Trimming took 0 bases from V and 4 from J, leaving 12 bases between them. There are 15 residues in the CDR3. The germline V gene has CDR1 LGHNA and CDR2 YNFKEQ. CDR3 sequence reads: CASSQERLLGYGYTF. The CDR3, as DNA: TGTGCCAGCAGCCAAGAGCGACTATTGGGCTATGGCTACACCTTC.